These 23 T cell receptor beta chains were all obtained from the same sample, sequenced in a study of cytomegalovirus exposure and HLA in healthy donors. The primer mix had 60 Vbeta and 13 Jbeta primers. The protocol was immunoSEQ multiplex PCR, while the TCRdb copy is restricted to in-frame clones and leaves out a portion. Here the sample spans some 90,000 clones, roughly two thirds being singletons. The specimen sequenced was PBMCs. These receptors came from a middle-aged man in good health and CMV-seronegative.

This clone occurred a few times. This chain links TRBV7-2 with TRBJ2-5; tentatively, D is TRBD2 (5 bases). CDR3 size: 15 residues. Germline V lookup: CDR1 SGHTA, CDR2 FQGNSA. Between the trimmed V and J ends, which lost 5 bases and 4 bases, there was a span of 17 bases. CDR3 DNA: TGTGCCAGCAGCCAGAGACTACCCGGGCGAGAGACCCAGTACTTC. Translating it yields CASSQRLPGRETQYF.

This clone was recorded once. This sequence joins TRBV27 and TRBJ2-5; 12 bases are shared with TRBD2. Per the germline V gene, CDR1 is MNHEY and CDR2 is SMNVEV (reference sequence). Germline trimming cut 5 bases from V and 3 bases from J; bases unmatched to any gene: 7. This CDR3 comprises 16 residues. CDR3 region: CASSARLAGVKETQYF. CDR3 bases: TGTGCCAGCAGTGCCCGACTAGCGGGGGTTAAAGAGACCCAGTACTTC.

CDR3: CASSYSRGQGARGYTF. CDR3 DNA sequence: TGTGCCAGCAGTTACTCGAGGGGGCAGGGGGCGAGAGGCTACACCTTC. The chain combines TRBV6-5 with TRBJ1-2; 8 bases line up with TRBD1. Germline-derived CDR1 and CDR2 are MNHEY and SVGAGI. V dropped 0 bases and J dropped 8; count of bases not matched to a gene: 11. The CDR3 consists of 16 residues.

The gene calls are TRBV29-1 and TRBJ1-1, with 8 nucleotides matching TRBD1. The CDR3 has 16 residues. The ends lost 0 bases at V and 2 bases at J; junction bases unmatched: 8. Per germline, CDR1 SQVTM and CDR2 ANQGSEA. CDR3 residues: CSVEDLPGQGNTEAFF. CDR3 DNA: TGCAGCGTTGAAGATCTACCCGGACAGGGAAACACTGAAGCTTTCTTT.

Only a few counts were recorded for this clone. This chain uses TRBV19 with TRBJ1-5, with TRBD1 matching over 7 bases. V lost 1 base and J lost 4; bases outside the gene matches: 4. Germline lookup yields CDR1 LNHDA and CDR2 SQIVND (reference sequence). The CDR3 runs to 15 residues. The DNA of the CDR3 is TGTGCCAGTAGTATAGGACAGGGCGGTAATCAGCCCCAGCATTTT. This gives the protein CASSIGQGGNQPQHF.

The V call is TRBV7-3, the J call TRBJ2-1, with 7 nucleotides matching TRBD2. The CDR3 extends over 14 amino acids. V dropped 5 bases and J dropped 0; count of bases not matched to a gene: 1. CDR1 SGHTA and CDR2 FQGTGA come from the germline V gene. As DNA, the CDR3 is TGTGCCAGCAGCGGCGGGGGCTCCTACAATGAGCAGTTCTTC. Protein: CASSGGGSYNEQFF.

The rearrangement uses TRBV2 and TRBJ2-2; TRBD2 matches at 7 bases. The CDR3 is 16 residues long. V trimming: 0 bases; J trimming: 6 bases; junction bases outside the gene matches: 7. Germline CDR1 reads SNHLY; CDR2 reads FYNNEI. The CDR3 DNA is TGTGCCAGCAGTGAAGCGCACGCGGGAGAAGCCGGGGAGCTGTTTTTT. Its translation: CASSEAHAGEAGELFF.

The V and J genes are TRBV6-5 and TRBJ2-7, with D perhaps TRBD1 (5 bases). Germline-derived CDR1 and CDR2 are MNHEY and SVGAGI. The V end lost 0 bases, the J end lost 6 bases, and 15 bases lay between the germline ends. This CDR3 has 15 amino acids. The CDR3 is CASSYSGTGPTEQYF. In DNA form, the CDR3 reads TGTGCCAGCAGTTACTCAGGAACAGGCCCGACCGAGCAGTACTTC.

In the case of this clone: Sequence at one end of the junction differs from germline and may be a read error. The chain combines TRBV29-1 with TRBJ1-3; maybe TRBD1 (6 bases). This CDR3 contains 15 residues. Per the germline V gene, CDR1 is SQVTM and CDR2 is ANQGSEA. The CDR3 nucleotides read TGCAGCGTTGGGTACAGGGAGAGCTCTGGAAACGCCATATATTTT. Amino acid sequence: CSVGYRESSGNAIYF.

This clone was counted a few times. This sequence joins TRBV10-1 and TRBJ2-2, with 7 bases matching TRBD1. Germline CDR1 is WNHNN and CDR2 is SYGVQD (reference sequence). This CDR3 is 17 amino acids long. V lost 3 bases to trimming and J lost 2 bases; unmatched junction nucleotides: 9. CDR3 sequence: CASSDSKGGPNTGELFF. The CDR3 DNA reads as TGCGCCAGCAGTGATTCAAAAGGGGGCCCTAACACCGGGGAGCTGTTTTTT.

This clone has just a few counts. The chain carries TRBV5-1 and TRBJ2-1; TRBD2 matches at 13 bases. V was pared by 4 bases and J by 7 bases, with 8 bases of the junction left unmatched. The germline V gene has CDR1 SGHRS and CDR2 YFSETQ. This CDR3 spans 16 amino acids. CDR3 DNA: TGCGCCAGCAGCGGTATACTAGCGGGGGGGCCAAATGAGCAGTTCTTC. Amino acids: CASSGILAGGPNEQFF.

The chain uses TRBV27 and TRBJ1-1; no clear D. Per the germline V gene, CDR1 is MNHEY and CDR2 is SMNVEV (reference sequence). Trimming stripped 6 bases from V and 3 bases from J, with 14 bases between. The CDR3 extends over 14 amino acids. CDR3 sequence: CASSPSHSHTEAFF. In DNA, the CDR3 is TGTGCCAGCAGCCCTAGTCATAGTCACACTGAAGCTTTCTTT.

This clone came up a few times. For the CDR3, the DNA is TGTGCCAGCAGTGACCCGTACCATTCCGGGACAGGGAATTTCTACGAGCAGTACTTC. This codes for CASSDPYHSGTGNFYEQYF. This rearrangement joins TRBV6-4 to TRBJ2-7; 9 bases line up with TRBD1. Germline V CDR1 and CDR2: MRHNA, SNTAGT. The CDR3 has 19 amino acids. Germline trimming cut 2 bases from V and 3 bases from J; bases unmatched to any gene: 17.

V gene TRBV19 combines with J gene TRBJ1-3; 8 nucleotides match TRBD1. This CDR3 has 14 residues. Germline CDR1 LNHDA, CDR2 SQIVND (reference sequence). Trimming removed 9 bases from V and 6 bases from J; junction bases left unmatched: 10. The CDR3 is CASQTDRVENTIYF. DNA of the CDR3: TGTGCCAGCCAAACGGACAGGGTAGAAAACACCATATATTTT.

This clone appeared once. The V and J genes are TRBV19 and TRBJ2-1; D possibly corresponds to TRBD1 (6 bases). The CDR3 is made up of 15 amino acids. CDR1 is LNHDA and CDR2 is SQIVND in the germline V gene (reference sequence). The germline V and J ends were trimmed by 3 bases and 5 bases, with 14 bases remaining between them. The CDR3, as DNA: TGTGCCAGTAGTATTAAAGGACAGCTAAACAATGAGCAGTTCTTC. Its protein product is CASSIKGQLNNEQFF. The variable domain in full, completed from reference TRBV19 and TRBJ2-1, reads DGGITQSPKYLFRKEGQNVTLSCEQNLNHDAMYWYRQDPGQGLRLIYYSQIVNDFQKGDIAEGYSVSREKKESFPLTVTSAQKNPTAFYLCASSIKGQLNNEQFFGPGTRLTVL.

V gene TRBV6-5 combines with J gene TRBJ2-1, with a weak D call TRBD2 (5 bases). CDR3 length: 14 amino acids. The germline V and J ends were trimmed by 7 bases and 3 bases, with 13 bases remaining between them. The V gene's germline CDR1 is MNHEY and CDR2 SVGAGI. The CDR3 DNA is TGTGCCAGCACCCCTAGCACCGACTACAATGAGCAGTTCTTC. Amino acid sequence: CASTPSTDYNEQFF.

This clone appeared a single time. The chain uses TRBV27 and TRBJ2-1; maybe TRBD1 (6 bases). The CDR3 runs 12 residues. Trimming took off 7 bases at V and 7 bases at J, with 11 bases between the two ends. Germline values: CDR1 MNHEY, CDR2 SMNVEV (reference sequence). Written as DNA, the CDR3 is TGTGCCAGCATGAGGGGGAAGAATGAGCAGTTCTTC. As protein: CASMRGKNEQFF.

The rearrangement uses TRBV13 and TRBJ2-5; tentatively, D is TRBD2 (6 bases). The DNA end is a closer match to TRBJ2-7, so the J assignment may be wrong. The germline V gene has CDR1 PRHDT and CDR2 FYEKMQ (reference sequence). The CDR3 consists of 18 residues. The CDR3 DNA sequence: TGTGCCAGCAGCTTACGGGAGTTACTAGTCGGAGCCTCCTACGAGCAGTACTTC. It yields the protein CASSLRELLVGASYEQYF.

V and J are TRBV23-1 and TRBJ2-7; 9 bases match TRBD1. TRBV23-1 falls under the ORF class, with uncertain function. CDR3 length: 16 amino acids. Trimming took 0 bases from V and 2 from J; bases not matched to a gene: 5. CDR3 sequence: CASSQSRTGDAYEQYF. DNA of the CDR3: TGCGCCAGCAGTCAATCTAGGACAGGGGATGCCTACGAGCAGTACTTC.

V is TRBV10-3 and J is TRBJ2-1; D might be TRBD1 (5 bases). V was clipped by 10 bases and J by 6 bases, with 22 bases between them. Germline V gene data show CDR1 as ENHRY and CDR2 as SYGVKD. The CDR3 spans 15 residues. Here the CDR3 reads CASAGSAGSGNEQFF. CDR3 in DNA: TGTGCCAGCGCAGGAAGCGCAGGGTCTGGCAATGAGCAGTTCTTC.

V is TRBV2 and J is TRBJ2-5; unclear D gene. V was shortened by 6 bases and J by 5 bases, with 13 bases between the two germline ends. This CDR3 has 13 residues. CDR1 is SNHLY, CDR2 FYNNEI, per germline. In nucleotides, the CDR3 is TGTGCCAGCAGCGATATAACGGTGGAGACCCAGTACTTC. Protein sequence: CASSDITVETQYF. Variable domain in full (rest from reference TRBV2 and TRBJ2-5): EPEVTQTPSHQVTQMGQEVILRCVPISNHLYFYWYRQILGQKVEFLVSFYNNEISEKSEIFDDQFSVERPDGSNFTLKIRSTKLEDSAMYFCASSDITVETQYFGPGTRLLVL.

The genes are TRBV2 and TRBJ2-3; D is perhaps TRBD2 (6 bases). The germline V gene has CDR1 SNHLY and CDR2 FYNNEI. V lost 6 bases and J 0 bases, leaving 13 bases between the germline ends. CDR3 length: 15 residues. The DNA of the CDR3 is TGTGCCAGCAGCTCGGGGGTATTTAGCACAGATACGCAGTATTTT. It yields the protein CASSSGVFSTDTQYF.

The table lists this clone with a count of one. This rearrangement joins TRBV4-2 to TRBJ1-5; D uncertain. Germline V gene data show CDR1 as LGHNA and CDR2 as YNFKEQ. CDR3 length equals 16 residues. The V end was cut by 1 base, the J end by 9 bases, with 19 bases between. The CDR3 region is CASSQGIGRGFGPQHF. Here the CDR3 DNA reads TGTGCCAGCAGCCAAGGTATAGGACGGGGATTTGGGCCCCAGCATTTT.